These T cell receptor beta chains were read from a single sample in a study of T cell changes during pregnancy in multiple sclerosis. TCRdb's table, derived via immunoSEQ multiplex PCR, lists solely in-frame clones and lacks some. The sample has 65,000 to 90,000 clones, roughly nine tenths seen once. This specimen consisted of peripheral blood, obtained in the first trimester of pregnancy. These receptor sequences come from a female donor with multiple sclerosis, enrolled in a pregnancy study. The CDR3 runs from the conserved cysteine through the conserved F or W. Each record gives: J gene, clone size, V gene, D gene, CDR3 protein, CDR3 DNA. D genes are given only for firm matches. Size is stated for part of the rows, as once, few or many counts, or as a class when the clone is expanded.

>TRBJ2-7|.|TRBV11-2|.
CASSVPGLREQYF
TGTGCCAGCAGCGTCCCCGGTCTCCGGGAGCAGTACTTC
>TRBJ1-6|.|TRBV2|TRBD1
CASRPGIGQGNSPLHF
TGTGCCAGCAGGCCGGGGATCGGACAGGGTAATTCACCCCTCCACTTT
>TRBJ2-5|.|TRBV29-1|TRBD1
CSASPGTGVRAQYF
TGCAGCGCCAGTCCCGGGACAGGGGTTAGGGCCCAGTACTTC
>TRBJ2-7|once|TRBV27|.
CASSLDSRYEQYF
TGTGCCAGCAGTCTGGACAGTAGATACGAGCAGTACTTC
>TRBJ2-1|.|TRBV19|TRBD1
CASSITGGSYNEQFF
TGTGCCAGTAGTATTACAGGGGGCTCCTACAATGAGCAGTTCTTC
>TRBJ1-5|.|TRBV19|.
CASSISLNQPQHF
TGTGCCAGTAGTATATCCCTTAATCAGCCCCAGCATTTT
>TRBJ2-4|.|TRBV28|TRBD1
CASSSRWTGIRDIQYF
TGTGCCAGCAGTTCCCGTTGGACAGGGATTAGGGACATTCAGTACTTC
>TRBJ1-1|few|TRBV5-6|.
CASSLVVRGEGDTEAFF
TGTGCCAGCAGCTTGGTGGTCAGGGGAGAGGGGGACACTGAAGCTTTCTTT
>TRBJ2-1|.|TRBV30|.
CASTRAAKGEQFF
TGTGCATCGACCAGGGCGGCCAAGGGTGAGCAGTTCTTC
>TRBJ2-7|.|TRBV28|TRBD2
CASSNEAGASYEQYF
TGTGCCAGCAGTAACGAAGCGGGGGCTTCCTACGAGCAGTACTTC
>TRBJ2-1|.|TRBV28|.
CATKVSGVYNEQFF
TGTGCCACCAAAGTGTCGGGGGTCTACAATGAGCAGTTCTTC
>TRBJ2-3|few|TRBV9|.
CASSGRGAITDTQYF
TGTGCCAGCAGCGGACGAGGAGCGATCACAGATACGCAGTATTTT
>TRBJ1-4|.|TRBV2|.
CASLREVVGEKLFF
TGTGCCAGCCTCAGGGAGGTGGTGGGTGAAAAACTGTTTTTT
>TRBJ1-4|.|TRBV27|TRBD1
CASSRGQINEKLFF
TGTGCCAGCAGCAGGGGACAGATTAATGAAAAACTGTTTTTT
>TRBJ2-2|.|TRBV11-3|.
CASSLGFEGDQANTGELFF
TGTGCCAGCAGCTTGGGCTTTGAGGGGGACCAGGCGAACACCGGGGAGCTGTTTTTT
>TRBJ2-3|.|TRBV29-1|.
CSVELWESTDTQYF
TGCAGCGTTGAATTGTGGGAGAGCACAGATACGCAGTATTTT
>TRBJ1-6|.|TRBV27|TRBD1
CATSTGFSPLHF
TGTGCCACCTCGACAGGGTTCTCACCCCTCCACTTT
>TRBJ2-2|.|TRBV7-2|.
CASSLLSGNTGELFF
TGTGCCAGCAGCTTACTCAGCGGAAACACCGGGGAGCTGTTTTTT
>TRBJ1-5|.|TRBV6-5|.
CASSGSSSNQPQHF
TGTGCCAGCAGCGGGTCGAGTAGCAATCAGCCCCAGCATTTT
>TRBJ2-7|.|TRBV5-1|.
CASSGPSGGYEQYF
TGCGCCAGCAGCGGGCCTAGTGGAGGGTACGAGCAGTACTTC
>TRBJ1-1|.|TRBV18|.
CASSPAGTEAFF
TGTGCCAGCTCACCTGCGGGTACTGAAGCTTTCTTT
>TRBJ2-1|.|TRBV7-9|.
CATKGTVSNEQFF
TGTGCCACGAAAGGGACTGTCTCCAATGAGCAGTTCTTC